This T cell receptor (beta chain) is from a study of blood T cell repertoires in COVID-19 (dated by TCRdb to 2018 to 2020). For the study in its entirety: Samples covering the acute and convalescent phases of COVID-19 were provided by collaborators in the United States, Italy and Spain. A freely available public database, intended as a resource for researchers studying the immune response to SARS-CoV-2, is where the repertoires were released. Deeply sampled blood TCRbeta repertoires from subjects exposed to, actively infected with, or recovered from COVID-19 were included in the dataset. The material from the prospective study consisted of cDNA or gDNA derived from T cells, B-cell-depleted T cells, or PBMCs. The samples were drawn from the first 160 participants of the ongoing ImmuneRACE study and from over a thousand subjects provided by 6 global collaborators. The sample metadata nearly always contained a de-identified subject ID, COVID-19 status, age in years and sex. Where available, HLA class I and class II types were taken from metadata supplied by the sample provider and were not determined by assay-based typing.

In the prospective study, participants were roughly 18 to 89 years old, resided in 20 to 30 geographic areas of the United States, and were enrolled through a virtual design. In the prospective study, participants were assigned to cohorts based on the clinical history participants reported in a screening survey and a study questionnaire. In the prospective study, mobile phlebotomists collected whole blood, serum and a nasopharyngeal or oropharyngeal swab from each participant. Prospective study participants could optionally give additional blood draws and questionnaires over an approximately two-month period. Prospective study blood samples were shipped either frozen or at room temperature before DNA extraction. Study-level results and caveats: The amount of clinical and demographic metadata varied by source and participant and was provided uncurated.

Spanning cysteine to phenylalanine, the CDR3 consists of 16 amino acids. The retained sequence is limited to the CDR3, 48 bases, with the frame set at the first base. Based on the germline V gene (reference sequence), the CDR1 and CDR2 sequences are SGHNT and YYREEE. Trimming removed 1 base from V and 1 base from J, leaving 15 bases between the germline ends. TCRbeta CDR3 regions were amplified from genomic DNA by means of the immunoSEQ Assay, a bias-controlled multiplex PCR. In the source study's methods: Within the assay, amplification of reference gene primers was used to estimate how many nucleated cells each sample contained. To quantify the absolute abundance of each unique TCRbeta CDR3 rearrangement, sequence reads were collapsed and filtered. Productive Simpson clonality was computed per sample as the square root of Simpson's diversity index over productive rearrangements. The table comes from immuneACCESS by way of TCRdb, which keeps in-frame sequences with V and J called. Part of the clones is missing from these tables; in studies checked, under half for an unresolved V gene and the rest for unknown reasons. V, J and clone size reflect that table, while D and trimming were determined from the DNA. The sample data list about 210,000 clones, and around 86% of these were observed just once. The ten largest clones capture about 9.8% of the sample.

As concerns this clone: Its antigen remains unidentified. Base quality data are lacking; no much larger clone is found one base away.

This TCR came from a woman between 45 and 65 years old with acute COVID-19. Input material: PBMCs or T cells enriched from blood (not recorded which). The sequence joins TRBV5-4 to TRBJ2-7; TRBD1 is a weak D gene call, 8 bases matching. The nucleotide sequence reads as follows: TGTGCCAGCAGCTTGCTTGACAGGGGAGGGTCCTACGAGCAGTACTTC. Translation gives CASSLLDRGGSYEQYF.